This is a list of T cell receptor beta chains from one sample in a study of T cell repertoires and leukemia-associated antigens. MiXCR, applied by TCRdb to the 5' RACE reads, yields one record per CDR3 protein. This sample has 10,000 to 15,000 distinct CDR3 sequences; over 40% occur once, and the top ten carry 30% to 40%. Antigens of these TCRs are unknown. Material for sequencing was CD3+ T cells sorted from blood and cultured. The receptors shown here come from a female donor in good health. The CDR3 runs from the conserved cysteine through the conserved F or W. D genes are given only for firm matches. Where a row states a size, it is once, few, many or the class of an expanded clone; other rows omit it.

TRBV20-1,NA,TRBD2,TRBJ2-3,CSAAPGGGDTQYF,TGCAGTGCCGCGCCGGGAGGTGGAGATACGCAGTATTTT
TRBV5-1,medium-sized,TRBD1,TRBJ1-1,CASSLGTGAEAFF,TGCGCCAGCAGCTTGGGGACAGGGGCTGAAGCTTTCTTT
TRBV9,NA,NA,TRBJ2-1,CASSVEWEPHNEQFF,TGTGCCAGCAGCGTAGAGTGGGAGCCGCACAATGAGCAGTTCTTC
TRBV5-6,NA,NA,TRBJ2-2,CASSFFAATNTGELFF,TGTGCCAGCAGCTTTTTTGCGGCTACGAACACCGGGGAGCTGTTTTTT
TRBV5-1,NA,TRBD2,TRBJ2-7,CASSNTGLAGDRPFYEQYF,TGCGCCAGCAGCAATACCGGACTAGCGGGTGACAGACCCTTTTACGAGCAGTACTTC
TRBV7-2,many,TRBD2,TRBJ2-1,CASSSPRLAGALYNEQFF,TGTGCCAGCAGCTCACCGCGACTAGCGGGAGCCCTATACAATGAGCAGTTCTTC
TRBV29-1,NA,NA,TRBJ2-7,CSVGLTNGAGGQYF,TGCAGCGTTGGTCTCACTAACGGGGCTGGCGGGCAGTACTTC
TRBV7-2,NA,NA,TRBJ2-2,CACSLNGLAGELFF,TGTGCCTGCAGCTTAAACGGTCTAGCCGGGGAGCTGTTTTTC
TRBV5-6,NA,TRBD2,TRBJ2-1,CASKAGGPYNEQFF,TGTGCCAGCAAAGCGGGAGGGCCCTACAATGAGCAGTTCTTC
TRBV11-2,few,NA,TRBJ1-5,CASSLIRSWPQHF,TGTGCCAGCAGCTTAATTCGTAGTTGGCCCCAGCATTTT
TRBV4-2,few,TRBD2,TRBJ2-5,CASSPSGTSPETQYF,TGTGCCAGCAGCCCTTCCGGGACTAGCCCAGAGACCCAGTACTTC
TRBV5-1,NA,TRBD2,TRBJ2-2,CVSSSGLAGDLNTGELFF,TGCGTCAGCAGCTCCGGACTAGCGGGAGATCTCAACACCGGGGAGCTGTTTTTT
TRBV6-2/TRBV6-3,medium-sized,NA,TRBJ1-5,CASRGPWSGGFEPQHF,TGTGCCAGCAGGGGACCGTGGTCAGGCGGATTTGAGCCCCAGCATTTT
TRBV5-8,NA,TRBD2,TRBJ2-3,CASSPGTSGRFTDTQYF,TGTGCCAGCAGCCCTGGGACTAGCGGCCGTTTCACAGATACGCAGTATTTT
TRBV20-1,NA,TRBD2,TRBJ2-7,CSAALGTSGGHSYEQYF,TGCAGTGCTGCTCTCGGGACTAGCGGAGGCCACTCCTACGAGCAGTACTTC
TRBV6-6,NA,NA,TRBJ2-5,CASSSGLETQYF,TGTGCCAGCAGCTCAGGTTTAGAGACCCAGTACTTC
TRBV7-8,large,NA,TRBJ2-1,CASSQTSWVYNEQFF,TGTGCCAGCAGCCAAACTAGCTGGGTTTACAATGAGCAGTTCTTC
TRBV18,many,NA,TRBJ1-6,CASSPSREYNSPLHF,TGTGCCAGCTCACCCTCGCGGGAATATAATTCACCCCTCCACTTT
TRBV4-3,many,NA,TRBJ1-2,CASSQDESDYYGYTF,TGCGCCAGCAGCCAAGATGAATCAGACTACTATGGCTACACCTTC
TRBV12-3/TRBV12-4,once,NA,TRBJ2-7,CASSLRGLYEQYF,TGTGCCAGCAGTTTAAGGGGACTCTACGAGCAGTACTTC
TRBV18,many,NA,TRBJ1-2,CASSPTGPYGYTF,TGTGCCAGCTCACCTACAGGGCCCTATGGCTACACCTTC
TRBV20-1,medium-sized,NA,TRBJ2-1,CSARGWPGNEQFF,TGCAGTGCTAGGGGGTGGCCGGGGAATGAGCAGTTCTTC
TRBV29-1,medium-sized,NA,TRBJ2-5,CSVERSHF,TGCAGCGTTGAACGATCCCACTTC
TRBV6-5,NA,TRBD2,TRBJ2-5,CASSRTSGSSPLTQYF,TGTGCCAGCAGCAGGACTAGCGGGAGTTCCCCGTTAACCCAGTACTTC
TRBV6-4,NA,TRBD2,TRBJ2-1,CASRKREGSDEQLF,TGTGCCAGCAGAAAGCGGGAGGGCTCCGATGAGCAGCTCTTC
TRBV20-1,NA,NA,TRBJ2-1,CSALSGSSTDTQFF,TGCAGTGCTCTTAGCGGCTCTAGCACAGATACGCAGTTCTTC
TRBV20-1,NA,NA,TRBJ2-3,CSANPLGTYTDTQYF,TGCAGTGCTAACCCCTTAGGAACATACACAGATACGCAGTATTTT
TRBV9,NA,NA,TRBJ2-5,CASSVGSRQETQYF,TGTGCCAGCAGCGTAGGGAGCAGACAAGAGACCCAGTACTTC